This TCR beta chain was identified during a study of T cells in localized non-small cell lung cancer. In regard to this clone: What it recognizes is unknown.

Regarding the study as a whole: A median of approximately 54 clones ranked among the top 100 in tumor appeared in adjacent lung. The study linked higher blood T cell density to longer overall survival. Uninvolved adjacent lung had the highest recorded T cell clonality, with tumor below it. Heterogeneity remains possible because sequencing was limited to only one tumor region.

Libraries were prepared by immunoSEQ multiplex PCR; TCRdb keeps only in-frame clonotypes and omits some of them. This sample carries around 17,000 clones, nearly 90% of them seen once, and the ten largest clones take approximately 1.2%. Deletions cut 3 bases from V and 5 bases from J, with 13 bases between. The CDR3 loop spans 15 amino acids. Germline CDR1 reads SGHVS; CDR2 reads FQNEAQ. This TCR was recovered from a woman aged 35-75 years with stage III lung adenocarcinoma. The sample consisted of peripheral blood mononuclear cells, taken before any cancer treatment. The chain has TRBV7-8 and TRBJ2-2; D possibly matches TRBD1 or TRBD2 (5 bases each). The CDR3 bases are TGTGCCAGCAGCTTTTTCGGGACGCCGACCGGGGAGCTGTTTTTT. Amino acid sequence: CASSFFGTPTGELFF.